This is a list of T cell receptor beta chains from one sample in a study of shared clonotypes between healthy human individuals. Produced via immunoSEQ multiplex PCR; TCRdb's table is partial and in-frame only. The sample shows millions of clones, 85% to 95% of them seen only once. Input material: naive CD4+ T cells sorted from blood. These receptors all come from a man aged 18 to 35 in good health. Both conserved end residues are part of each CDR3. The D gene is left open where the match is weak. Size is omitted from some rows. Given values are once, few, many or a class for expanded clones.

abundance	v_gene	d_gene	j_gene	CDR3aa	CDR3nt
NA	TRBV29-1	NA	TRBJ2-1	CSVALGGDNEQFF	TGCAGCGTTGCACTCGGAGGGGACAATGAGCAGTTCTTC
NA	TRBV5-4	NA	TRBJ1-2	CASSLDGNYGYTF	TGTGCCAGCAGCTTGGACGGCAACTATGGCTACACCTTC
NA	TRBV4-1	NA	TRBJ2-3	CASSQGGRGARTDTQYF	TGCGCCAGCAGCCAAGGCGGCAGGGGCGCAAGGACAGATACGCAGTATTTT
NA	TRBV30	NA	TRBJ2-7	CAWSVLGEQYF	TGTGCCTGGAGTGTATTGGGGGAACAGTACTTC
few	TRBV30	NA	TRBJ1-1	CAWSGGVNTEAFF	TGTGCCTGGAGTGGGGGGGTCAACACTGAAGCTTTCTTT
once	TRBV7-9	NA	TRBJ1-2	CASSLSSKNGYTF	TGTGCCAGCAGCTTATCATCAAAGAATGGCTACACCTTC
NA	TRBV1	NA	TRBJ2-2	CTSSPQGGSNNTGELFF	TGCACCAGCAGCCCCCAAGGCGGGAGCAATAACACCGGGGAGCTGTTTTTT
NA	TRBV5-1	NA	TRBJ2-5	CASSLSILGGPETQYF	TGCGCCAGCAGCTTGAGTATTCTCGGGGGGCCGGAGACCCAGTACTTC
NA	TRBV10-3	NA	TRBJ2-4	CAISGAGAKNIQYF	TGTGCCATCAGTGGGGCAGGAGCCAAAAACATTCAGTACTTC
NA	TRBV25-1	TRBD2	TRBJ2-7	CASSEGGLAGRDEQYF	TGTGCCAGCAGTGAAGGGGGACTAGCGGGACGAGACGAGCAGTACTTC
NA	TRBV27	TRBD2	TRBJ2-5	CASSSGLAGLETQYF	TGTGCCAGCAGTTCTGGACTAGCGGGACTTGAGACCCAGTACTTC
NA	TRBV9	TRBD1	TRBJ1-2	CASSVDRGNYGYTF	TGTGCCAGCAGCGTAGACAGGGGAAACTATGGCTACACCTTC
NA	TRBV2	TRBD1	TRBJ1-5	CASTGGTGNQPQHF	TGTGCCAGCACCGGAGGGACAGGCAATCAGCCCCAGCATTTT
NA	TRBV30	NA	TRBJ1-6	CAWRTGSYNSPLHF	TGTGCCTGGAGGACAGGATCCTATAATTCACCCCTCCACTTT
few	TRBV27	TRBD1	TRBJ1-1	CASSHRTGNTEAFF	TGTGCCAGCAGTCACCGGACAGGGAACACTGAAGCTTTCTTT
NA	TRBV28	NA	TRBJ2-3	CASSHVTGTWGRSDTQYF	TGTGCCAGCAGTCACGTTACGGGGACGTGGGGACGATCAGATACGCAGTATTTT
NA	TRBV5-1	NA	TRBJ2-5	CASSLGAGVETQYF	TGCGCCAGCAGCTTGGGTGCAGGGGTGGAGACCCAGTACTTC
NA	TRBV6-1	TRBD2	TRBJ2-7	CASTWTSGAYEQYF	TGTGCCAGCACCTGGACTAGCGGCGCCTACGAGCAGTACTTC
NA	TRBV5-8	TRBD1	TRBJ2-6	CASSPTGTVSGANVLTF	TGTGCCAGCAGCCCGACCGGGACAGTCTCTGGGGCCAACGTCCTGACTTTC
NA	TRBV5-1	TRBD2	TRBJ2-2	CASSLIAGNTGELFF	TGCGCCAGCAGCTTGATAGCGGGGAACACCGGGGAGCTGTTTTTT
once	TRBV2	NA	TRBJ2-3	CASSDQRGTDTQYF	TGTGCCAGCAGTGACCAGCGCGGAACAGATACGCAGTATTTT
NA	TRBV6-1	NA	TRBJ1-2	CASSLDSYGYTF	TGTGCCAGCAGCCTGGACAGCTATGGCTACACCTTC